This TCR beta chain was sequenced during a study of blood T cell dynamics during melanoma immunotherapy (dated by TCRdb to the early 2020s). About the study as a whole: Patients had metastatic melanoma and received first-line pembrolizumab or nivolumab plus ipilimumab as standard of care in the United Kingdom. To find early correlates of response, peripheral T cell receptor repertoires were profiled in metastatic melanoma patients before and after one cycle of checkpoint inhibitor therapy. The training cohort was made up of consecutive patients, while a further independent group of patients from the same centre was pooled to form an external validation set.

Sample time point, as interpreted from the label and publication: week 3, after first cycle of checkpoint inhibitor. Blood samples were collected before treatment (T0) and at week 3 (W3), after the first cycle of checkpoint blockade. Except for a couple of patients with rapid clinical progression, response was assessed 12 weeks after the first infusion by RECIST 1.1; disease control meant complete response, partial response or stable disease. Any patient who had received prior systemic cancer treatment, was on concomitant immunosuppressant therapy or had synchronous other active malignancies was excluded. Both bulk PBMC and plasma cell-free DNA were sequenced for TCR beta so that circulating cells and T cell turnover could be tracked. Lymphoprep and SepMate tubes were used to isolate PBMC from blood, and red cell lysis was then performed. QIAamp DNA Blood Mini kits were used to extract DNA from PBMC and sorted T cell subsets.

The junction carries 14 bases between V and J, which are trimmed by 4 bases and 3 bases respectively. The CDR3 holds 16 amino acids from the cysteine to the phenylalanine. The sequence is cut down to CDR3 DNA, 48 bases in frame from base 1. The germline V gene sets CDR1 to SGHRS and CDR2 to YFSETQ. This clone was recorded only once. No antigen is known for it. No much larger clone is present one base from it, and per-base qualities are unavailable. Every bulk PBMC sample was loaded with the same fixed amount of approximately 0.35 ug of DNA. Following the manufacturer instructions, the immunoSEQ TCRb Assay kit was used to amplify TCR beta CDR3 sequences from genomic DNA. The KAPA Library Quantification Kit for Illumina platforms was used to quantify pooled libraries by qPCR. Pooled libraries were clustered at 0.6-1.1 pM and sequenced on an Illumina NextSeq 500. The source study handled its data this way. Analysis of the TCR data relied on immunoSEQ ANALYZER and the R LymphoSeq package. A rearrangement efficiency score was calculated as productive divided by the sum of productive and non-productive CDR3 sequences. Within each patient, timepoints were compared pairwise for clonality, measured with the Gini coefficient, and for diversity, measured with the Renyi index at alpha=1. In LymphoSeq, clonal relatedness was computed with an edit distance of 3 and repertoire similarity was computed with the Bhattacharyya coefficient. To classify response, a linear discriminant analysis based on week-3 changes in clonality and diversity was built using the R MASS and caret packages. TCRdb retrieved this table from immuneACCESS and kept in-frame rearrangements only. Not all clones are present; in checked studies, unresolved V genes account for under half, and no reason is known for the remainder. V, J and clone size were drawn from that table, and D and trimming were deduced from the DNA. The sample includes tens of thousands of clones, with over 70% observed a single time. The ten largest clonotypes hold around a tenth of the sample.

On the study overall, not on this receptor specifically: The relatively small sample size was acknowledged as potentially limiting generalization of the results. Patients who later achieved disease control showed a bifurcated PBMC repertoire reorganization at W3, with increased clonality or increased diversity, unlike progressors. Whether the T cell clones behind the repertoire changes were melanoma-specific or instead reflected general immune activation was something the study could not determine.

The chain is assembled from TRBV5-1 and TRBJ1-6, with the identity of the D gene unclear. The receptor's source is a human donor with melanoma. Sequenced here: blood, sampled from a patient treated with checkpoint blockade. The CDR3 amino acid sequence is: CASSPSTASYNSPLHF. At the DNA level, the sequence is TGCGCCAGCAGCCCGAGCACGGCTAGCTATAATTCACCCCTCCACTTT.